The 17 T cell receptor beta chains listed next were all sequenced from one sample in a study of human T cells and chemical hapten exposure. Time point defined: patch test 1, 2 weeks after DPC sensitization. The sample's treatment: therapeutic diphenylcyclopropenone sensitization with weekly scalp DPC. Researchers extracted total RNA from unfractionated whole blood. TCRdb itself ran the RACE reads through MiXCR, one entry per CDR3 protein. The top ten hold 20% to 30% of the sample, which has fewer than 50,000 distinct CDR3 sequences, under 5% seen once. Sequences were derived from whole blood, sampled in connection with sensitization to the hapten diphenylcyclopropenone (DPC). The origin of the receptors is a man aged 45-60 years with alopecia areata. Some clones in this sample may be carry-over from other donors' samples.

This clonotype appeared many times. The V call is TRBV10-2, the J call TRBJ2-1; 8 positions match TRBD2. The CDR3 is 14 amino acids. The V and J ends lost 4 bases and 8 bases, in that order; junction bases with no gene match: 7. Germline-derived CDR1 and CDR2 are WSHSY and SAAADI. The CDR3, as DNA: TGCGCCAGCAGTGGGACGGGAGGGTCTGATGAGCAGTTCTTC. Its protein product is CASSGTGGSDEQFF.

This clonotype appeared a few times. The chain employs TRBV29-1 and TRBJ1-1; TRBD1 aligns across 8 bases. The V gene end was trimmed by 7 bases and the J gene end by 2 bases; junction bases not matched to a gene: 6. CDR3 length: 13 residues. Germline loops: CDR1 SQVTM, CDR2 ANQGSEA. This CDR3 is CSAQGQGNTEAFF. The DNA of the CDR3 is TGCAGCGCCCAAGGACAGGGCAACACTGAAGCTTTCTTT.

This clonotype was seen at least ten times. This chain uses TRBV5-1 with TRBJ2-2, with D unclear. V lost 1 base and J lost 3, with 13 bases in between. Germline assignment: CDR1 SGHRS and CDR2 YFSETQ. The CDR3 spans 16 residues. The DNA for the CDR3 is TGCGCCAGCAGCTTGAGGCGAACAGACTACACCGGGGAGCTGTTTTTT. Translation: CASSLRRTDYTGELFF.

This clonotype was detected ten times or more. The V call is TRBV20-1, the J call TRBJ1-4; D gene uncertain. The CDR3 is made up of 13 amino acids. Germline-derived CDR1 and CDR2 are DFQATT and SNEGSKA (reference sequence). Deletions cut 0 bases from V and 4 bases from J, with 6 bases between. CDR3 amino acids: CSARDRGNEKLFF. The CDR3 nucleotides are TGCAGTGCTAGAGATCGGGGTAATGAAAAACTGTTTTTT.

This clonotype has ten or more counts. The chain links TRBV5-4 to TRBJ2-3; perhaps TRBD2 as D (6 bases). V was shortened by 5 bases and J by 2 bases, with 12 bases between the two germline ends. CDR3 length: 14 amino acids. Germline lookup yields CDR1 SGHNT and CDR2 YYREEE (reference sequence). The CDR3 DNA reads TGTGCCAGCAGACTAGCCCTGGCCACAGATACGCAGTATTTT. The encoded protein is CASRLALATDTQYF.

This clonotype was found many times. The chain recombines TRBV10-3 with TRBJ1-1; D not resolved. Trimming stripped 0 bases from V and 0 bases from J, with 14 bases between. This CDR3 is 17 amino acids long. Germline V gene lookup returns CDR1 ENHRY and CDR2 SYGVKD. CDR3 DNA: TGTGCCATCAGTGAGTCAGCCAGCCTGACCATGAACACTGAAGCTTTCTTT. Its translation is CAISESASLTMNTEAFF.

This clonotype was recorded at least ten times. The chain combines TRBV20-1 with TRBJ2-3; 11 bases line up with TRBD2. The CDR3 covers 15 residues. V was clipped by 2 bases and J by 5 bases; unmatched bases: 6. Germline V CDR1 and CDR2: DFQATT, SNEGSKA (reference sequence). This chain's CDR3 is CSARRLAGGIDTQYF. The DNA of the CDR3 is TGCAGTGCTAGACGTCTAGCGGGAGGCATAGATACGCAGTATTTT.

This clonotype was counted ten times or more. This chain joins TRBV6-2 or TRBV6-3 and TRBJ1-5; D is unclear. V lost 2 bases, J lost 7 bases, and 12 bases lay in between. Per the germline V gene, CDR1 is MNHEY and CDR2 is SVGEGT. The length of the CDR3 is 14 residues. This chain's CDR3 is CASSYGRSRQPQHF. The CDR3 nucleotides read TGTGCCAGCAGTTACGGCAGGTCTAGGCAGCCCCAGCATTTT.

This clonotype was seen a handful of times. The chain recombines TRBV21-1 with TRBJ2-7; the DNA was not used to check the table's D call, TRBD1. TRBV21-1 constitutes a pseudogene. The CDR3 has 14 residues. The CDR3: CASSGRTRQYEQYF. CDR3 bases: TGTGCCAGCAGCGGGCGGACACGACAGTACGAGCAGTACTTC.

In this sample, this clonotype turned up many times. The chain couples TRBV7-9 to TRBJ1-1; D not resolved. The CDR3 has 13 residues. Germline V gene data show CDR1 as SEHNR and CDR2 as FQNEAQ (reference sequence). V shed 3 bases and J shed 11 bases, with 16 bases lying between them. The CDR3: CASSFNVSPHAFF. The CDR3 DNA follows: TGTGCCAGCAGCTTTAACGTCTCCCCTCACGCTTTCTTT.

There are many counts of this clonotype. The chain employs TRBV4-3 and TRBJ2-2, with D perhaps matching TRBD1 (7 bases). Germline values: CDR1 LGHNA, CDR2 YSLEER. This CDR3 region has 16 residues. V lost 4 bases, J lost 7 bases, and 19 bases lay in between. Written as DNA, the CDR3 is TGCGCCAGCAGCCCCCACTTCGGAGGGGGCGACGGGGAGCTGTTTTTT. Translating gives CASSPHFGGGDGELFF.

This clonotype was counted only a few times. The V and J genes are TRBV6-5 and TRBJ2-7; the match to TRBD1 covers 10 bases. The CDR3 has 15 residues. Germline values: CDR1 MNHEY, CDR2 SVGAGI. V lost 6 bases to trimming and J lost 4 bases; unmatched junction nucleotides: 9. CDR3 nucleotides: TGTGCCAGCAGCCACGATAGACAGGGGGCTTACGAGCAGTACTTC. Encoded protein: CASSHDRQGAYEQYF.

This clonotype was detected ten times or more. The J gene is TRBJ2-2, the V gene TRBV7-3; D not resolved. The CDR3 spans 14 residues. Germline V gene data show CDR1 as SGHTA and CDR2 as FQGTGA. Trimming left V 6 bases short and J 0 bases short, with 8 bases between. The CDR3 sequence: CASSVLSNTGELFF. In DNA, the CDR3 is TGTGCCAGCAGTGTACTCTCGAACACCGGGGAGCTGTTTTTT.

This clonotype has at least ten counts. The V call is TRBV28, the J call TRBJ2-2; 10 positions agree with TRBD2. Germline CDR1 MDHEN, CDR2 SYDVKM. The V gene end was trimmed by 6 bases and the J gene end by 7 bases; junction bases not matched to a gene: 8. CDR3 length equals 15 residues. DNA of the CDR3: TGTGCCAGCAGGCGAGCGGGGGGGTTTTACGGGGAGCTGTTTTTT. This translates into CASRRAGGFYGELFF.

This clonotype came up many times. The gene calls are TRBV5-1 and TRBJ2-5; D unclear. Looked up from germline, CDR1 is SGHRS and CDR2 is YFSETQ. V dropped 0 bases and J dropped 5 bases, with 11 bases sitting between them. This CDR3 has 14 residues. The CDR3 reads CASSLGTELETQYF. The CDR3 DNA reads as TGCGCCAGCAGCTTGGGGACCGAGTTGGAGACCCAGTACTTC.

This clonotype has ten or more counts. The chain couples TRBV5-4 to TRBJ1-2; no firm D call. CDR1 SGHNT and CDR2 YYREEE come from the germline V gene (reference sequence). The germline V and J ends were trimmed by 0 bases and 3 bases, with 3 bases remaining between them. This CDR3 has 12 amino acids. The CDR3 here is CASSLADYGYTF. The CDR3 nucleotides are TGTGCCAGCAGCTTGGCAGACTATGGCTACACCTTC.

The table lists this clonotype with many counts. The chain has TRBV28 and TRBJ2-5; 7 nucleotides agree with TRBD2. Germline CDR1 MDHEN, CDR2 SYDVKM. The CDR3 has 16 amino acids. Losses at the gene ends were 2 bases for V and 1 base for J; bases not matched to a gene: 7. CDR3: CASSLNPGGVQETQYF. CDR3 sequence (DNA): TGTGCCAGCAGTTTAAACCCGGGAGGAGTCCAAGAGACCCAGTACTTC.